This entry describes one T cell receptor (beta chain). The entry originates in a study of T cell responses to AZD1222 COVID-19 vaccine. Generated by immunoSEQ multiplex PCR, the TCRdb table keeps only in-frame clones and is missing some. The sample consists of some 70,000 clones, about four fifths of them appearing once. The ends were cut back, 7 bases at V and 2 bases at J, with 12 bases in the middle. Per germline, CDR1 MGHDK and CDR2 SYGVNS. CDR3 length: 14 residues. This chain links TRBV25-1 with TRBJ2-1, with D perhaps TRBD2 (5 bases). The receptor comes from an adult in good health. The sequences come from peripheral blood, collected on day 0 of AZD1222 vaccination. As DNA, the CDR3 is TGTGCCAGCAACGGGGTTCTCCCCTACAATGAGCAGTTCTTC. Amino acids: CASNGVLPYNEQFF.